This T cell receptor beta chain was recovered during a study of blood T cell repertoires in COVID-19. Study overall: Researchers got acute and convalescent COVID-19 samples from the United States, Italy and Spain. PBMCs, B-cell-depleted T cells, or T cells provided the cDNA or gDNA that made up the material.

Source study methods: Amplification from reference gene primers served as the basis for estimated nucleated cell counts. The table came from immunoSEQ multiplex PCR; TCRdb's copy has only in-frame clones and leaves some out. V, J and clone size derive from that table, while D and trimming were established from the DNA sequence. The data show about 87,000 clones, about 87% seen once. This CDR3 is built from 15 residues. V dropped 1 base and J dropped 2; count of bases not matched to a gene: 4. The germline gives CDR1 SGDLS, CDR2 YYNGEE. The origin of this receptor is a man of 80 years or more with acute or convalescent COVID-19. Sequenced material: peripheral blood. The J gene is TRBJ1-2, the V gene TRBV9; 8 nucleotides agree with TRBD1. The CDR3 is CASSVSDRVNYGYTF. The DNA for the CDR3 is TGTGCCAGCAGCGTATCGGACAGGGTCAACTATGGCTACACCTTC.